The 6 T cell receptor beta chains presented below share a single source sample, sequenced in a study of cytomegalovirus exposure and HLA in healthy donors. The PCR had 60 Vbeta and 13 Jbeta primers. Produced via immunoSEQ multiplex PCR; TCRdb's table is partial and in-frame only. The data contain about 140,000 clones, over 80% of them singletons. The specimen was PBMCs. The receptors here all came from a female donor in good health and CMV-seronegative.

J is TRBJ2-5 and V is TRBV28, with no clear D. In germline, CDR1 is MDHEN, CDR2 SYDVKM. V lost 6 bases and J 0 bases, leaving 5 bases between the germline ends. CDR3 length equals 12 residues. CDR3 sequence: CASSPYQETQYF. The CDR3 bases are TGTGCCAGCAGCCCGTACCAAGAGACCCAGTACTTC. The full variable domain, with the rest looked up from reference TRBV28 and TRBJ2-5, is DVKVTQSSRYLVKRTGEKVFLECVQDMDHENMFWYRQDPGLGLRLIYFSYDVKMKEKGDIPEGYSVSREKKERFSLILESASTNQTSMYLCASSPYQETQYFGPGTRLLVL.

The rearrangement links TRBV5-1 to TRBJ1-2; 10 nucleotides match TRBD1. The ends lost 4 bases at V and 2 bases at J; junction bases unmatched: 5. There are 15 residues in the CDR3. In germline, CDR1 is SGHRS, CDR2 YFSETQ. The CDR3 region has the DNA TGCGCCAGCAGCCCACGACAGGGGGCGAACTATGGCTACACCTTC. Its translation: CASSPRQGANYGYTF.

CDR3 in amino acids: CASSEATGLNTEAFF. The CDR3 region has the DNA TGTGCCAGCAGTGAAGCGACAGGGCTAAACACTGAAGCTTTCTTT. The rearrangement links TRBV2 to TRBJ1-1, with TRBD1 matching over 7 bases. CDR3 length: 15 residues. V gave up 0 bases and J gave up 2 bases; unmatched junction bases: 3. The germline CDR1 and CDR2 sequences are SNHLY and FYNNEI.

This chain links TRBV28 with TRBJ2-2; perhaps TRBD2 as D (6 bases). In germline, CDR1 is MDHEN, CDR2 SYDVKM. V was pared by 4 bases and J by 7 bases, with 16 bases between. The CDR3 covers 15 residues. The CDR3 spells CASSSRKGLNGELFF. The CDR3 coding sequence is TGTGCCAGCAGTTCCCGAAAGGGACTCAACGGGGAGCTGTTTTTT.

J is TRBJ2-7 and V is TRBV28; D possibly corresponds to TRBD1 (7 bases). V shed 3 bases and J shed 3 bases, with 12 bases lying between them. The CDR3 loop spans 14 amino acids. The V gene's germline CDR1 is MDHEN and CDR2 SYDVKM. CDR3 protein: CASSFRGVHYEQYF. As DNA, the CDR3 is TGTGCCAGCAGTTTCAGGGGGGTTCACTACGAGCAGTACTTC.

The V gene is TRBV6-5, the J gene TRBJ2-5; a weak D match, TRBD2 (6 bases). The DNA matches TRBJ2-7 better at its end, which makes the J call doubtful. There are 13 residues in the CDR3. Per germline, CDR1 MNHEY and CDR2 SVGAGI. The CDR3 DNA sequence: TGTGCCAGCAGTTTGGGACTCCCCTACGAGCAGTACTTC. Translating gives CASSLGLPYEQYF.